This TCR beta chain stems from a study of T cells in Graves' hyperthyroidism and ophthalmopathy (dated by TCRdb to the late 2010s). Background on the whole study: Peripheral blood was collected at initial diagnosis, before any treatment. TCR V-J signatures able to tell the groups apart were searched for in a discovery cohort of more than 90 patients, of whom about 40 had Graves' ophthalmopathy and about 55 had stable Graves' hyperthyroidism. Prospective prediction of ophthalmopathy was tested in an independent validation cohort consisting of some 19 hyperthyroidism patients and 15 to 17 patients who later progressed to ophthalmopathy. The approximately 90 discovery patients were divided at random into training and test sets in a 7:3 ratio. In more than 5 Graves' hyperthyroidism patients, the study also compared T-cell repertoires from thyroid tissue with T-cell repertoires from blood. After blood sampling, hyperthyroidism patients were treated with methimazole at a starting dose of 30 mg daily, and ophthalmopathy patients were treated with high-dose intravenous methylprednisolone. The paper reports TCR Vbeta CDR3 sequencing of some 140 peripheral blood samples: 43 ophthalmopathy, fewer than 80 hyperthyroidism and around 17 progressor patients.

TCR beta CDR3 regions were amplified from RNA transcripts. For the first round of RT-PCR on the TCR CDR3, the HTBI primer set was used together with the Qiagen OneStep RT-PCR kit. Libraries were constructed in a second round of multiplex PCR, after which size selection and purification were carried out. The libraries were sequenced on an Illumina HiSeq2000 using paired-end 100 bp reads. The original pipeline was this. Raw data were processed with SOAPnuke, discarding reads with adapters, uncalled bases, mean Phred below 15, or no exact constant-primer or identifier match. COPE v1.2.5 was used to merge the high-quality paired reads, and each unique nucleotide sequence was defined as a clonotype. Clonotypes were aligned to IMGT TRBV, TRBD and TRBJ reference segments using MiTCR v1.1. The analysis included only V-J combinations with a frequency above 0.0001, which together covered around 99% of the repertoires. The TCS score was defined as F50 (clonal expansion) divided by E x V (chaos), with BLOSUM62-based TCRdist calculated between CDR3 peptides within each V-J. Welch's t-statistics and random forest reduced around 510 V-J features to 13, which were used in a naive Bayes classifier (R e1071). TCRdb took the public reads, trimmed them with fastp at Q25, ran MiXCR for clone calling and kept in-frame beta chains. CDR3 protein sequences are deduplicated, and each keeps its most common genes and DNA. The V and J calls and clone size are TCRdb's, not the authors'. The sample table records more than 550,000 distinct CDR3 sequences; around 16% of these occur just once. The ten largest clones represent about 16% of the sample.

Overall study outcomes, separate from this receptor: No statistical method was used to set the sample size in advance, and investigators knew the group allocation. A model built on a 13 V-J signature distinguished ophthalmopathy from stable hyperthyroidism, reaching about 88% sensitivity and 81% to 83% specificity in cross-validation and 80%/75% in testing. In validation, progression to ophthalmopathy was predicted by the model with 70.59% sensitivity and around 75% specificity, a median of roughly 6.4 months before onset. Most expanded thyroid clonotypes (frequency above 0.001) were also found in blood, which suggests that blood repertoires may mirror thyroid immune responses.

Counted from cysteine to phenylalanine, this CDR3 has 16 amino acids. Here the CDR3 DNA is all that survives: 48 bases in frame from base 1. From the germline V gene, CDR1 is ENHRY and CDR2 is SYGVKD. Clipping removes 6 bases from V and 13 bases from J, with 16 as the unmatched junction base count. Notes on this clonotype: Its antigen has not been determined. No much larger clone exists at a distance of one base, and base qualities are not known.

Graves' hyperthyroidism was defined as stable when no progression to ophthalmopathy occurred over 18 months of follow-up. Hyperthyroidism patients were aged 18 to 65 years and newly diagnosed, with disease duration of less than 2 months. Any patient with an uncontrolled infection, another autoimmune disease, pregnancy or lactation was excluded. Diagnoses were established on the basis of clinical symptoms, serum thyroxine and TRAb, thyroid ultrasound, and orbital computed tomography. PBMCs were separated from roughly 10 ml of fresh peripheral blood using Ficoll-Paque density gradient centrifugation. Total RNA was extracted with Trizol reagent, and quality was checked on an Agilent 2100 Bioanalyzer.

Sequences were obtained from blood. The chain links TRBV10-3 with TRBJ2-6, with 9 central nucleotides matching TRBD2. This clonotype originated in a man over 45 with Graves' hyperthyroidism. The CDR3 in this case is CAIRAGGESGAKVLTF. The DNA sequence is as follows: TGTGCCATCAGGGCGGGAGGGGAAAGTGGGGCTAAAGTCCTGACTTTC.